What follows are 5 T cell receptor beta chains derived from one specimen sequenced in a study of lymphopenia after photon versus proton radiotherapy. Some clones are missing from TCRdb's copy, which holds only in-frame ones; the method was immunoSEQ multiplex PCR. The table has about 22,000 clones, roughly 90% seen once. This specimen consisted of peripheral blood, obtained from a patient treated with proton-based radiotherapy. These receptors were obtained from a man older than 75 with esophageal cancer.

V is TRBV2 and J is TRBJ1-3; the D gene is possibly TRBD1 (5 bases). The V end was cut by 6 bases, the J end by 1 base, with 13 bases between. CDR3 size: 15 residues. From germline, CDR1 is SNHLY and CDR2 FYNNEI. The CDR3 spells CASRDPGRSGNTIYF. CDR3 DNA: TGTGCCAGCAGGGACCCGGGACGTTCTGGAAACACCATATATTTT. Filled out from reference TRBV2 and TRBJ1-3, the complete variable domain reads EPEVTQTPSHQVTQMGQEVILRCVPISNHLYFYWYRQILGQKVEFLVSFYNNEISEKSEIFDDQFSVERPDGSNFTLKIRSTKLEDSAMYFCASRDPGRSGNTIYFGEGSWLTVV.

In its sample, this clone was seen a few times. This sequence joins TRBV29-1 and TRBJ1-5; 8 bases are a match to TRBD1. The germline CDR1 and CDR2 sequences are SQVTM and ANQGSEA. The CDR3 runs 12 residues. J lost 7 bases, V lost 7 bases, and 6 bases had no gene match. The CDR3 loop is CSAMTGEQPQHF. CDR3 sequence (DNA): TGCAGCGCTATGACAGGGGAACAGCCCCAGCATTTT.

This chain links TRBV7-8 with TRBJ2-1; D may match TRBD1 or TRBD2 (5 bases each). V gave up 3 bases and J gave up 12 bases, with 15 bases separating them. The CDR3 extends over 13 amino acids. The germline gives CDR1 SGHVS, CDR2 FQNEAQ. As DNA, the CDR3 is TGTGCCAGCAGCTTGGGGGAGACTCTCGGGCAGTTCTTC. As protein: CASSLGETLGQFF.

The gene calls are TRBV25-1 and TRBJ2-3; weak D call: TRBD1 (6 bases). The CDR3 has 15 residues. Germline lookup yields CDR1 MGHDK and CDR2 SYGVNS. Trimming took off 6 bases at V and 4 bases at J, with 17 bases between the two ends. As DNA, the CDR3 is TGTGCCAGCAGGGCCTCGGGGACAACGCCAGATACGCAGTATTTT. This gives the protein CASRASGTTPDTQYF.

V is TRBV7-2 and J is TRBJ2-5, with TRBD2 matching 9 bases. The V segment lost 7 bases and the J segment 5 bases; nucleotides outside the gene matches: 5. The CDR3 runs to 13 residues. The V gene's germline CDR1 is SGHTA and CDR2 FQGNSA. The CDR3 nucleotides are TGTGCCAGCACCAGGACTAGCGAGGAGACCCAGTACTTC. Translated: CASTRTSEETQYF.